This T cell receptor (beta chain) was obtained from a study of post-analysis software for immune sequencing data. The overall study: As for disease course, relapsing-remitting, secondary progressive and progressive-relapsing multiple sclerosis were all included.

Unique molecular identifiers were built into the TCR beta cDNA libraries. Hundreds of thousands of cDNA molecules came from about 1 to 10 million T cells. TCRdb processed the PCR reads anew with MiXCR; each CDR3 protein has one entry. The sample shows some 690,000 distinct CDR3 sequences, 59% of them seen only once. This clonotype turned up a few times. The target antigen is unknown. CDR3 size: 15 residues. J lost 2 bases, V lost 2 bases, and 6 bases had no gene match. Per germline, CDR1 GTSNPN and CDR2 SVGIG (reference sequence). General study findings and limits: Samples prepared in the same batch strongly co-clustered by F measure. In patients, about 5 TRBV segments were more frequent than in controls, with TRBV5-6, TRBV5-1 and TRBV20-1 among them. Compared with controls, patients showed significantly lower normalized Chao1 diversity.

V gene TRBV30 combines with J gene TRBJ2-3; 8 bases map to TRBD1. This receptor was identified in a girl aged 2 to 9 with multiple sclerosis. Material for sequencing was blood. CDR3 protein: CAWSSRGPPTDTQYF. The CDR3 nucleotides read TGTGCCTGGAGTAGCAGGGGGCCACCCACAGATACGCAGTATTTT.